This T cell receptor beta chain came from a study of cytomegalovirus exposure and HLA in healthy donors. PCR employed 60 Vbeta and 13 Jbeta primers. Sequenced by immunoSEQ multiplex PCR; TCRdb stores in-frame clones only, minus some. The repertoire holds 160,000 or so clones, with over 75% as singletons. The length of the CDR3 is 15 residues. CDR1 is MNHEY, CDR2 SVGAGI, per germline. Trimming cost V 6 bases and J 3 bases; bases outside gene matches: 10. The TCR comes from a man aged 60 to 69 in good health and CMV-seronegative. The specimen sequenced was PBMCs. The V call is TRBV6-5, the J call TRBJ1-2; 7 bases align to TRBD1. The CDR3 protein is CASSPTTGPDYGYTF. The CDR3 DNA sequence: TGTGCCAGCAGCCCGACGACAGGGCCCGACTATGGCTACACCTTC.